The present entry profiles one TCR beta chain with its context. Its antigen target is currently unknown. Per-base qualities were not stored, and no clone one base away is much larger. Spanning cysteine to phenylalanine, the CDR3 consists of 17 amino acids. The sequence is cut down to CDR3 DNA, 51 bases in frame from base 1. The germline V gene encodes CDR1 MGHRA and CDR2 YSYEKL. V and J lose 5 bases and 0 bases, and a span of 14 bases separates them. The sample comes from a study of T cells in Graves' hyperthyroidism and ophthalmopathy (dated by TCRdb to between 2018 and 2021). About the investigation overall: Peripheral blood was collected at initial diagnosis, before any treatment. TCR Vbeta CDR3 sequencing of 130 to 150 peripheral blood samples (about 45 ophthalmopathy, under 80 hyperthyroidism and around 17 progressor patients) is reported in the paper. After sampling, hyperthyroidism patients received methimazole starting at 30 mg daily, and ophthalmopathy patients received high-dose intravenous methylprednisolone. The approximately 100 discovery patients were divided at random into training and test sets in a 7:3 ratio. The study also compared thyroid tissue and blood T-cell repertoires from about six Graves' hyperthyroidism patients. To identify distinguishing TCR V-J signatures, a discovery cohort of about a hundred patients was used, comprising 40 to 45 with Graves' ophthalmopathy and some 60 with stable Graves' hyperthyroidism. Whether ophthalmopathy could be predicted prospectively was tested in an independent validation cohort made up of approximately 19 hyperthyroidism patients plus 17 patients who later progressed to ophthalmopathy. The paper as a whole reports these results and caveats: A 13 V-J signature model separated ophthalmopathy from stable hyperthyroidism, with 87.88% sensitivity and around 84% specificity in cross-validation and 80%/75% in testing. Sample size was not statistically predetermined, and investigators were not blinded to group allocation. In validation, progression to ophthalmopathy was predicted by the model with almost 71% sensitivity and roughly 76% specificity, a median of 6.5 months before onset. Most expanded thyroid clonotypes (frequency above 0.001) were also detected in blood, suggesting blood repertoires may reflect thyroid immune responses.

Amplification of TCR beta CDR3 regions was carried out from RNA transcripts. For the first round of RT-PCR on the TCR CDR3, the HTBI primer set was used together with the Qiagen OneStep RT-PCR kit. Libraries were constructed in a second round of multiplex PCR, after which size selection and purification were performed. Sequencing of the libraries was done on an Illumina HiSeq2000 using paired-end 100 bp reads. As for the original processing: SOAPnuke was used to process the raw data, removing reads that contained adapters or uncalled bases, had a mean Phred below 15, or lacked an exact match to the constant primer or identifier. High-quality paired reads were merged with COPE v1.2.5, and unique nucleotide sequences were defined as clonotypes. MiTCR v1.1 was used to align the clonotypes against IMGT TRBV, TRBD and TRBJ reference segments. Only V-J combinations with frequency above 0.0001, covering 99% to 99.2% of repertoires, were analysed. A TCS score was defined as the ratio between F50 (clonal expansion) and ExV (chaos), using BLOSUM62-based TCRdist between CDR3 peptides within each V-J. Welch's t-statistics and random forest reduced roughly 500 V-J features to 13, which were used in a naive Bayes classifier (R e1071). The similarity between thyroid and blood repertoires was quantified using the Morisita-Horn index. Using fastp trimming at Q25 and MiXCR clonotype assembly, TCRdb reanalyzed the public sequencing data and kept in-frame beta chains. Every distinct CDR3 protein forms one entry, paired with its most common genes and DNA. What appears here as the V and J calls and clone size reflects TCRdb's work, not the paper's. The sample records hundreds of thousands of distinct CDR3 sequences, over 35% of which are singletons. The leading ten clones occupy 8% to 9% of the sample.

A patient counted as having stable Graves' hyperthyroidism if no progression to ophthalmopathy occurred over 18 months of follow-up. The hyperthyroidism patients were between 18 and 65 years old and newly diagnosed, with a disease duration of less than 2 months. Any patient with an uncontrolled infection, another autoimmune disease, pregnancy or lactation was excluded. Diagnoses relied on clinical symptoms, serum thyroxine and TRAb, thyroid ultrasound and orbital computed tomography. Ficoll-Paque density gradient centrifugation was used to isolate PBMCs from around 10 ml of fresh peripheral blood. Total RNA was extracted using Trizol reagent, and RNA quality was assessed on an Agilent 2100 Bioanalyzer.

The chain is made from TRBV4-1 and TRBJ2-6; the D gene is tentatively TRBD1 or TRBD2, each matching 5 bases. The TCR was taken from a young man with Graves' hyperthyroidism. Sequenced input: blood. For the CDR3, the sequence is CASSRRGDSSGANVLTF. The DNA is as follows: TGCGCCAGCAGCAGAAGAGGGGATAGCTCTGGGGCCAACGTCCTGACTTTC.